This T cell receptor (beta chain) originates from a study of identical twins. At least ten counts were recorded for this clonotype. Germline assignment: CDR1 SGHRS and CDR2 YFSETQ. V was clipped by 4 bases and J by 3 bases, with 11 bases between them. The CDR3 has 15 residues. In TCRdb, the 5' RACE reads were re-called with MiXCR into one record per CDR3 protein. The repertoire holds hundreds of thousands of distinct CDR3 sequences, with 5.5% to 7% as singletons. This same sample was also part of a study on yellow fever vaccine responses in identical twins.

This sequence joins TRBV5-1 and TRBJ2-6, with TRBD1 as a possible D gene (5 bases). The sequenced sample consisted of memory (CD45RO+) T cells sorted from blood. This clonotype was sampled from a woman between 18 and 29 years old in good health. CDR3: CASSIPGNGANVLTF. For the CDR3, the DNA is TGCGCCAGCAGCATTCCAGGGAATGGGGCCAACGTCCTGACTTTC.